Listed here are 9 T cell receptor beta chains from one sample, sequenced in a study of identical twins. Using its own MiXCR run on the 5' RACE reads, TCRdb lists one record per CDR3 protein. The profile covers a few hundred thousand distinct CDR3 sequences, with about 24% appearing a single time and 2.9% taken by the ten largest. This sample also appeared in a second study, on T cells expressing NK-cell markers.

The sequencing input was CD4+ T cells sorted from blood. These receptor sequences come from a woman under 30 in good health.

The V call is TRBV2, the J call TRBJ2-7; 9 bases map to TRBD1. The trim removed 9 bases at V and 2 bases at J, leaving 11 bases unmatched. Germline V CDR1 and CDR2: SNHLY, FYNNEI. The CDR3 is 15 amino acids. For the CDR3, the DNA is TGTGCCAGAGCTGCGGGACAGGGACAGGCCTACGAGCAGTACTTC. Protein: CARAAGQGQAYEQYF.

The chain combines TRBV7-3 with TRBJ2-3; the match to TRBD2 covers 9 bases. Germline assignment: CDR1 SGHTA and CDR2 FQGTGA. The length of the CDR3 is 14 residues. Trimming took 5 bases from V and 3 from J; bases not matched to a gene: 3. The CDR3 sequence is CASSLAGKTDTQYF. CDR3 DNA sequence: TGTGCCAGCAGCCTAGCGGGGAAGACAGATACGCAGTATTTT.

The chain combines TRBV6-5 with TRBJ1-1, with D unresolved. Germline V lookup: CDR1 MNHEY, CDR2 SVGAGI. CDR3 length: 15 residues. The V end lost 0 bases, the J end lost 0 bases, and 8 bases lay between the germline ends. The CDR3 region has the DNA TGTGCCAGCAGTTACTCGATTACGGTGAACACTGAAGCTTTCTTT. As protein: CASSYSITVNTEAFF.

This clonotype turned up a few times. The chain couples TRBV4-2 to TRBJ1-1; tentative D call: TRBD1 (6 bases). The V gene's germline CDR1 is LGHNA and CDR2 YNFKEQ. This CDR3 has 14 amino acids. Trimming pared 0 bases from V and 7 bases from J, leaving 12 bases between. CDR3 in amino acids: CASSQESGVGEAFF. The DNA of the CDR3 is TGTGCCAGCAGCCAAGAATCAGGGGTTGGTGAAGCTTTCTTT.

This clonotype was recorded only once. The V and J genes are TRBV3-1 and TRBJ2-7; 11 nucleotides line up with TRBD2. The germline V gene has CDR1 LGHDT and CDR2 YNNKEL (reference sequence). Unmatched junction bases numbered 2, after V lost 1 base and J lost 3 bases. This CDR3 spans 15 amino acids. CDR3 residues: CASSQVGTSGYEQYF. The CDR3 region has the DNA TGTGCCAGCAGCCAAGTAGGGACTAGCGGCTACGAGCAGTACTTC.

The chain employs TRBV5-1 and TRBJ2-1; 8 bases are shared with TRBD2. This CDR3 is built from 15 residues. V gave up 4 bases and J gave up 2 bases; unmatched junction bases: 5. CDR1 is SGHRS and CDR2 is YFSETQ in the germline V gene. The CDR3 spells CASSPSGSAYNEQFF. CDR3 coding DNA: TGCGCCAGCAGCCCTAGCGGGTCTGCCTACAATGAGCAGTTCTTC.

The chain has TRBV28 and TRBJ2-3; 7 nucleotides agree with TRBD2. The CDR3 sequence is 12 residues long. Germline loops: CDR1 MDHEN, CDR2 SYDVKM. V shed 6 bases, J shed 8 bases, and the junction held 5 bases outside the gene matches. CDR3 residues: CASSLREGTQYF. The CDR3 coding sequence is TGTGCCAGCAGCCTTAGGGAGGGTACGCAGTATTTT.

This clonotype was found a few times. The V and J genes are TRBV20-1 and TRBJ2-3, with D maybe TRBD2 (5 bases). Germline loops: CDR1 DFQATT, CDR2 SNEGSKA (reference sequence). V shed 5 bases and J shed 1 base, with 7 bases lying between them. CDR3 length equals 12 residues. CDR3 nucleotide sequence: TGCAGTGCTTATAGCGGCACAGATACGCAGTATTTT. Residues: CSAYSGTDTQYF.

This clonotype was recorded a few times. At one of its ends the junction is not consistent with the germline gene, which may arise from a read error. V gene TRBV2 combines with J gene TRBJ2-3; perhaps TRBD1 as D (5 bases). CDR1 and CDR2 (germline): SNHLY, FYNNEI. This CDR3 comprises 13 residues. The CDR3 reads CASRHTDGWGRDF. The CDR3 region has the DNA TGTGCCAGCCGACATACAGATGGATGGGGCAGGGATTTT.